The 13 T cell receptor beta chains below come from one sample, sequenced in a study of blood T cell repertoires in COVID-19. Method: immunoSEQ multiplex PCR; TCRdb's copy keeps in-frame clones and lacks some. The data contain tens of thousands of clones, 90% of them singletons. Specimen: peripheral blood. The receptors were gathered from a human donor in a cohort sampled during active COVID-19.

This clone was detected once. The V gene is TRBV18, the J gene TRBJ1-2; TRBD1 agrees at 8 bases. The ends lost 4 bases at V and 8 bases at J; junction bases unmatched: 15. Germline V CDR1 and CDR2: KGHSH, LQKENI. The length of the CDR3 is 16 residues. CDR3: CASSQGEIDRGKGYTF. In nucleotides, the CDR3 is TGTGCCAGCTCACAAGGGGAAATAGACAGGGGAAAAGGCTACACCTTC. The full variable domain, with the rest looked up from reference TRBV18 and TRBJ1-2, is NAGVMQNPRHLVRRRGQEARLRCSPMKGHSHVYWYRQLPEEGLKFMVYLQKENIIDESGMPKERFSAEFPKEGPSILRIQQVVRGDSAAYFCASSQGEIDRGKGYTFGSGTRLTVV.

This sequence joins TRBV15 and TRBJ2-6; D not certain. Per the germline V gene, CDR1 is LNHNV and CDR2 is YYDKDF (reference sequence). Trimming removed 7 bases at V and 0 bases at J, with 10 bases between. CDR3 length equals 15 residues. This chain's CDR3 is CATIPTSSGANVLTF. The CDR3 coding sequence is TGTGCCACCATTCCCACCAGCTCTGGGGCCAACGTCCTGACTTTC.

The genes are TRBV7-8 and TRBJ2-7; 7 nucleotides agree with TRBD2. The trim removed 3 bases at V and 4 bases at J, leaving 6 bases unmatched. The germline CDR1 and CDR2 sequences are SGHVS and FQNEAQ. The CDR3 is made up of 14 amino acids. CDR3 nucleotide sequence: TGTGCCAGCAGCTTTGGACTAGTAGGATACGAGCAGTACTTC. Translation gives CASSFGLVGYEQYF.

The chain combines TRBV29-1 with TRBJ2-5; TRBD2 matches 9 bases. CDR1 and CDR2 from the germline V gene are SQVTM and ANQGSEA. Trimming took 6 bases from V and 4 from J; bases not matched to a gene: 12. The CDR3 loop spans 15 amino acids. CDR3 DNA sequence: TGCAGCGTCAAGACTAGCGGTGCAGCGTTAGAGACCCAGTACTTC. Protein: CSVKTSGAALETQYF.

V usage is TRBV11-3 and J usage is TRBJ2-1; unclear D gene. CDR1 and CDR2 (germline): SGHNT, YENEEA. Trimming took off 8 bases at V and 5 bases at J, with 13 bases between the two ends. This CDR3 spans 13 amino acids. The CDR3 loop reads CASAARLNNEQFF. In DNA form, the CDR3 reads TGTGCCAGCGCGGCGCGGCTAAACAATGAGCAGTTCTTC.

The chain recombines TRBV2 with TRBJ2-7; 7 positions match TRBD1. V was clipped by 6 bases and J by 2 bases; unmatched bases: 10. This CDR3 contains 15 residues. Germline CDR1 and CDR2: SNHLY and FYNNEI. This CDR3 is CASRQGTLSTYEQYF. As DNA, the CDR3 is TGTGCCAGCAGACAGGGGACACTTAGTACCTACGAGCAGTACTTC.

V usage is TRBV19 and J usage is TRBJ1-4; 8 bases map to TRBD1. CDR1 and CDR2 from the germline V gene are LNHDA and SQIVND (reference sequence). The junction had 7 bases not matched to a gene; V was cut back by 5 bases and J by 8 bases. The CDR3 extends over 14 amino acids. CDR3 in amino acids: CASSFRGPGEKLFF. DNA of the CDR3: TGTGCCAGTAGTTTCAGGGGGCCAGGGGAAAAACTGTTTTTT.

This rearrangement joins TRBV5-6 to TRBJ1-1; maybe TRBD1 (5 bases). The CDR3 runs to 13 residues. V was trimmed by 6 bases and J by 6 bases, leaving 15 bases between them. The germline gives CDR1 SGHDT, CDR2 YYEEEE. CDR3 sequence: CASTIGGLAEAFF. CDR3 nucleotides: TGTGCCAGCACTATCGGGGGTCTAGCTGAAGCTTTCTTT.

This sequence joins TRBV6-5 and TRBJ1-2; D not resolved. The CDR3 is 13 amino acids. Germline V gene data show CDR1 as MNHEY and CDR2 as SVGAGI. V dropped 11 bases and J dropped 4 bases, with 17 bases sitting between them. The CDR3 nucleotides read TGTGCCTGCTCGCAGACTCCGAGCTATGGCTACACCTTC. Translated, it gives CACSQTPSYGYTF.

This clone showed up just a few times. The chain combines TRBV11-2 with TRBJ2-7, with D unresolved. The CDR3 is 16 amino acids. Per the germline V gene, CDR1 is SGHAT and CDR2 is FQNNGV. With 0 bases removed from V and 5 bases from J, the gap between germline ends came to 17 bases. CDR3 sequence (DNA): TGTGCCAGCAGCTTAGACCCGGGTCCACTTACCCACGAGCAGTACTTC. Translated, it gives CASSLDPGPLTHEQYF. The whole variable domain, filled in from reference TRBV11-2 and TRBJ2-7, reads EAGVAQSPRYKIIEKRQSVAFWCNPISGHATLYWYQQILGQGPKLLIQFQNNGVVDDSQLPKDRFSAERLKGVDSTLKIQPAKLEDSAVYLCASSLDPGPLTHEQYFGPGTRLTVT.

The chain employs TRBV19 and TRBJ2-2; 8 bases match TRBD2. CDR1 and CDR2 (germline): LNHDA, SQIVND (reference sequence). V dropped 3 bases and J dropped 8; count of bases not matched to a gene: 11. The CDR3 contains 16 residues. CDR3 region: CASSITASGYTGELFF. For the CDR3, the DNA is TGTGCCAGTAGTATCACGGCTAGCGGGTATACGGGGGAGCTGTTTTTT. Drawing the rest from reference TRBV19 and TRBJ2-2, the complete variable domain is DGGITQSPKYLFRKEGQNVTLSCEQNLNHDAMYWYRQDPGQGLRLIYYSQIVNDFQKGDIAEGYSVSREKKESFPLTVTSAQKNPTAFYLCASSITASGYTGELFFGEGSRLTVL.

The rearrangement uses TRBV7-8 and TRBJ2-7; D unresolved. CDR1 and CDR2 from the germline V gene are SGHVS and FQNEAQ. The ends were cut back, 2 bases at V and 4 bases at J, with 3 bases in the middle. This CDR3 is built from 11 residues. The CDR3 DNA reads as TGTGCCAGCAGCTTATTATACGAGCAGTACTTC. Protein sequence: CASSLLYEQYF.

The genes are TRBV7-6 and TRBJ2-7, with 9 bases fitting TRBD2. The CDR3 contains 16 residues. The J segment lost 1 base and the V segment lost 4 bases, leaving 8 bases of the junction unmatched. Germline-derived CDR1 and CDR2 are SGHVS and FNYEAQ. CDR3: CASSSLRLAGSYEQYF. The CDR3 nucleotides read TGTGCCAGCAGCTCACTCCGGCTAGCGGGATCCTACGAGCAGTACTTC.